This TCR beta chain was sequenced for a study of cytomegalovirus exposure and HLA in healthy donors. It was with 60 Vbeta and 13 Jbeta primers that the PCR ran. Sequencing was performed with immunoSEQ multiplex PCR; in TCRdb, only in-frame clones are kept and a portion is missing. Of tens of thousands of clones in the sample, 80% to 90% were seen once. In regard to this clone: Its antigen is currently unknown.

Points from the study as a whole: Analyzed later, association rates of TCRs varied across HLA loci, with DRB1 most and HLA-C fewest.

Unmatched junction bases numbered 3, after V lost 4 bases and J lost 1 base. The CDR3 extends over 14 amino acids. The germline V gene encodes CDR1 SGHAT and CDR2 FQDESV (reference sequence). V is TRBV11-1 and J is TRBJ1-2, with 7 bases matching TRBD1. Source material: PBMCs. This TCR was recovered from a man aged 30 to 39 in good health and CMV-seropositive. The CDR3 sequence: CASSSGTVNYGYTF. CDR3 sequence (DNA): TGTGCCAGCAGCTCCGGGACAGTTAACTATGGCTACACCTTC.